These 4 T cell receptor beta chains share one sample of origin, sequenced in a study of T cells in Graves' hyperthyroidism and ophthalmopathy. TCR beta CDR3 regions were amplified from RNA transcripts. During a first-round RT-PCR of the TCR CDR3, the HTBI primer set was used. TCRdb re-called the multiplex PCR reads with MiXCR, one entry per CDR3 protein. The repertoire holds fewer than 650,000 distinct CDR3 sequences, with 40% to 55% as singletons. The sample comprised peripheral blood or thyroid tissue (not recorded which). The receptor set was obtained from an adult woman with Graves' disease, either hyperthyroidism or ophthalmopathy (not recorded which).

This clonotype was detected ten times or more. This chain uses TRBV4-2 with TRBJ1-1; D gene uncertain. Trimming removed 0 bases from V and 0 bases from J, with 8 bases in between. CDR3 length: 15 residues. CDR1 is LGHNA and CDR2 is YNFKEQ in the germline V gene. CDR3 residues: CASSQDGQLNTEAFF. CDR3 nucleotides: TGTGCCAGCAGCCAAGATGGGCAGTTGAACACTGAAGCTTTCTTT.

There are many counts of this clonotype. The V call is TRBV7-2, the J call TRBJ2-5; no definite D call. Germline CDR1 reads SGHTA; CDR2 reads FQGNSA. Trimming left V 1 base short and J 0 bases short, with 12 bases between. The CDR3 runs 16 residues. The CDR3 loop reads CASSLGGPIYQETQYF. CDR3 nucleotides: TGTGCCAGCAGCTTAGGGGGTCCCATCTACCAAGAGACCCAGTACTTC.

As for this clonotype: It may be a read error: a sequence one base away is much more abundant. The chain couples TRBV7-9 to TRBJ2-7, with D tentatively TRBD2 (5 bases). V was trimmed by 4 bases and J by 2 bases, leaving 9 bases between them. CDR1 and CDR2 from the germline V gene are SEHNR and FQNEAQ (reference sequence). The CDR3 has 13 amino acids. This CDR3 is CASSWQEAYEQYF. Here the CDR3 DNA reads TGTGCCAGCAGCTGGCAGGAGGCCTACGAGCAGTACTTC.

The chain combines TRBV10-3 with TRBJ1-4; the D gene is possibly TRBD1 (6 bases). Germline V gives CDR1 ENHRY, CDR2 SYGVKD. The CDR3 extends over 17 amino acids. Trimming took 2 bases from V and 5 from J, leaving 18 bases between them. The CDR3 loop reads CAISEPADSAINEKLFF. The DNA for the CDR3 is TGTGCCATCAGTGAGCCCGCGGACAGCGCCATAAATGAAAAACTGTTTTTT.